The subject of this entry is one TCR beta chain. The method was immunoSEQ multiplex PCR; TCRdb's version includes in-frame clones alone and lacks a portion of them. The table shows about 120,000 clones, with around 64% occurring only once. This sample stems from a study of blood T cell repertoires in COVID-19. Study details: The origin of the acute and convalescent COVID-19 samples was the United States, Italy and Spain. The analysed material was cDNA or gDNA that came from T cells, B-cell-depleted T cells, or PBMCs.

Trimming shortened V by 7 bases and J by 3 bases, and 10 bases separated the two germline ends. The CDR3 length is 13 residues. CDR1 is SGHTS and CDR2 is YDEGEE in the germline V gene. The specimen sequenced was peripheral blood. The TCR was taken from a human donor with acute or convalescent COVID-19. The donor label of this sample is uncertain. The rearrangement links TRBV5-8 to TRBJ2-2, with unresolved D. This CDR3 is CASRKQHTGELFF. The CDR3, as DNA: TGTGCCAGCCGCAAACAACACACCGGGGAGCTGTTTTTT.